This T cell receptor (beta chain) was obtained from a study of cytomegalovirus exposure and HLA in healthy donors. Study-level findings and limits: Earlier analysis yielded a pattern in which most TCR beta V segments were productive about 90% or about 30% of the time. A later analysis, which compared TCR beta chains of equal frequency, found the HLA-associated ones more clonally expanded.

Concerning this clone itself: Antigen: not known.

Primers: 60 Vbeta forward and 13 Jbeta reverse. In the authors' methods: Later analysis identified some 88 million unique TCR beta chains, 10 million to 12 million shared. Using immunoSEQ multiplex PCR, the repertoire was profiled, and TCRdb retains in-frame clones only, with some absent. That table is the source of V, J and clone size, and D and trimming were worked out from the DNA. The profile covers 110,000 to 150,000 clones, with roughly 80% appearing a single time and roughly 4.7% taken by the ten largest. This clonotype was sampled from a male donor in good health and CMV-seronegative. Sequenced sample: PBMCs.

The CDR3 sequence is CASSSGGAGREQYF. In DNA, the CDR3 is TGTGCCAGCAGTTCCGGCGGGGCGGGTCGCGAGCAGTACTTC. The J gene is TRBJ2-7, the V gene TRBV5-6; tentative D call: TRBD2 (6 bases). The V and J ends lost 5 bases and 6 bases respectively, with 18 bases between them. The germline V gene encodes CDR1 SGHDT and CDR2 YYEEEE. CDR3 length: 14 residues. Full variable domain (remainder filled in from reference TRBV5-6 and TRBJ2-7): DAGVTQSPTHLIKTRGQQVTLRCSPKSGHDTVSWYQQALGQGPQFIFQYYEEEERQRGNFPDRFSGHQFPNYSSELNVNALLLGDSALYLCASSSGGAGREQYFGPGTRLTVT.